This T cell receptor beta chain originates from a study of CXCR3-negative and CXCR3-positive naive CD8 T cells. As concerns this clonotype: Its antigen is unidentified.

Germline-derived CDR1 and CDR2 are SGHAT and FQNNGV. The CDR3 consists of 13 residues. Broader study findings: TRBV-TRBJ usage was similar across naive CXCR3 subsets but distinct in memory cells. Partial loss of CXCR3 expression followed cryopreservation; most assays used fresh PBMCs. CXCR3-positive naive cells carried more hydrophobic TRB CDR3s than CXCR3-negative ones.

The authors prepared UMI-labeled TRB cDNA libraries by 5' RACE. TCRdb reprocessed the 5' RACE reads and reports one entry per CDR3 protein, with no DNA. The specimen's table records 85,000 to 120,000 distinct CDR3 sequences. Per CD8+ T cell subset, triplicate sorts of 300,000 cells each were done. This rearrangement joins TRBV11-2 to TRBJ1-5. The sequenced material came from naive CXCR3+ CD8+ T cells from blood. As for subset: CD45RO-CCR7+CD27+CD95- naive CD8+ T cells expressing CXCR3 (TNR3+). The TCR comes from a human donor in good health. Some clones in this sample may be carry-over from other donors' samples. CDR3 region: CASSADAIQPQHF.